This entry is about one T cell receptor (beta chain). This sample was included in a study of T cell changes during pregnancy in multiple sclerosis. Libraries were prepared by immunoSEQ multiplex PCR; TCRdb keeps only in-frame clonotypes and omits some of them. The table records 52,000 or so clones, about 90% of them present only once. V was cut by 2 bases and J by 8 bases, with 11 bases left in between. There are 13 residues in the CDR3. CDR1 and CDR2 from the germline V gene are SGDLS and YYNGEE. V is TRBV9 and J is TRBJ2-4; maybe TRBD2 (6 bases). This sample comprised CD4+ T cells from peripheral blood mononuclear cells, obtained in the second trimester of pregnancy. This receptor was taken from a female donor with multiple sclerosis, enrolled in a pregnancy study. For the CDR3, the DNA is TGTGCCAGCAGCGTCCAGGAGCGGGACATTCAGTACTTC. This gives the protein CASSVQERDIQYF.